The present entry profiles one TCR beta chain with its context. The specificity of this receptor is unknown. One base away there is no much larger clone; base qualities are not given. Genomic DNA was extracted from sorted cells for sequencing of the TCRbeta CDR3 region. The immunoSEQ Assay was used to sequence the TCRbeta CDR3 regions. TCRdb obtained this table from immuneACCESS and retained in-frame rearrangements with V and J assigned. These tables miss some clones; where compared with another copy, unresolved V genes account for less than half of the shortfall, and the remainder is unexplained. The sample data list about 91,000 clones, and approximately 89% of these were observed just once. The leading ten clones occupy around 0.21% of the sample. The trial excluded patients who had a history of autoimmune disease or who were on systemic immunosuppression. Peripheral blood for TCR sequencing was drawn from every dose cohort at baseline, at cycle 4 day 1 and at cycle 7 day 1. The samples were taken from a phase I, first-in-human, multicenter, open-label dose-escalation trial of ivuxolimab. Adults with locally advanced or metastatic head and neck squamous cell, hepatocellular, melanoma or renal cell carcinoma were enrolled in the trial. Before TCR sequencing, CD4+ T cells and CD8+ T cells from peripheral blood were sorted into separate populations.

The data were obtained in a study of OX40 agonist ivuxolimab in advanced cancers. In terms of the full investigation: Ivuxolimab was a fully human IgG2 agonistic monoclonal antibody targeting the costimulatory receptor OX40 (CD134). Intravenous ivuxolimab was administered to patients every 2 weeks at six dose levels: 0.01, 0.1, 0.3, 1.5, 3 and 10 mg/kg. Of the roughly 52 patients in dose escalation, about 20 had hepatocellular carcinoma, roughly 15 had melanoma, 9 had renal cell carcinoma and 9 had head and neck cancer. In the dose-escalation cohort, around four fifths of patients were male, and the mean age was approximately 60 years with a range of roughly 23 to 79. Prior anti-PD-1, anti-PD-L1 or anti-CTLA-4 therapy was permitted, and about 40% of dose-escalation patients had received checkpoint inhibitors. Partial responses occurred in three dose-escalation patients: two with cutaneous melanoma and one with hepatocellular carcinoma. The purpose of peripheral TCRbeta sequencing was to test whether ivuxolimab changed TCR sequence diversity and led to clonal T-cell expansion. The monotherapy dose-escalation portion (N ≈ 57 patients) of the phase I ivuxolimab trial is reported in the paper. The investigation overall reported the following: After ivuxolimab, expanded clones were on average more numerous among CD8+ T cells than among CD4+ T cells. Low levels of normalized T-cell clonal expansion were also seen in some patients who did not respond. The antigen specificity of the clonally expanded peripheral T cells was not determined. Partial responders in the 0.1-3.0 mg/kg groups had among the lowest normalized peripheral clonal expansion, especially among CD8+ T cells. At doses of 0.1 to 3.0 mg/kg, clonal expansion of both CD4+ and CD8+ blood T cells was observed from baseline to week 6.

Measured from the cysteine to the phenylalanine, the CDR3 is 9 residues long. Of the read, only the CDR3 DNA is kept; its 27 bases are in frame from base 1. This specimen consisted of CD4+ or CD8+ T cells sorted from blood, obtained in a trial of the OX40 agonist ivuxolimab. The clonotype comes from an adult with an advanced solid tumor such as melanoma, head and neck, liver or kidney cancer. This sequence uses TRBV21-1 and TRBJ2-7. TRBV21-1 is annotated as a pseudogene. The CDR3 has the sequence CASRQEQYF. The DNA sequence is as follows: TGTGCCAGCAGGCAAGAGCAGTACTTC.